The source of this T cell receptor beta chain is a study of blood T cell repertoires in COVID-19 (dated by TCRdb to the early 2020s). A note on the overall study: Collaborator samples came from the United States, Italy and Spain and covered acute and convalescent phases of COVID-19. The prospective study material was composed of cDNA or gDNA derived from T cells, B-cell-depleted T cells, or PBMCs. The dataset comprised deeply sampled blood TCRbeta repertoires from subjects exposed to, actively infected with, or recovered from COVID-19. A freely available public database, intended as a resource for researchers studying the immune response to SARS-CoV-2, is where the repertoires were released. Samples came from the ongoing ImmuneRACE study (first 160 participants) plus 1,254 subjects from 6 global collaborators. Nearly every sample came with metadata listing a de-identified subject ID, COVID-19 status, age in years and sex. HLA class I and class II types, where available, came from metadata supplied by the sample provider rather than from assay-based typing. The study at large found these results: The amount of clinical and demographic metadata varied by source and participant and was provided uncurated.

At one collaborating source in Seattle, patients were enrolled during active infection and were followed longitudinally through the course of disease. Each collaborating institution followed its own protocols to collect whole blood in K2EDTA tubes. For TCRbeta analysis, collaborator samples were shipped as frozen whole blood, as isolated PBMCs, or as DNA extracted from either sample type. TCRbeta CDR3 regions were amplified from genomic DNA by means of the immunoSEQ Assay, a bias-controlled multiplex PCR. As for the original processing: Nucleated cell counts per sample were estimated from amplification of reference gene primers within the assay. To quantify the absolute abundance of each unique TCRbeta CDR3 rearrangement, sequence reads were collapsed and filtered. For each sample, productive Simpson clonality was calculated as the square root of Simpson's diversity index over productive rearrangements. TCRdb carries this immuneACCESS record with in-frame sequences only. Its versions omit some clonotypes, under half of them owing to an unresolved V gene in the studies checked, with the rest unexplained. V and J calls and clone size are as listed in that table; D and trimming were resolved from the DNA. This sample holds approximately 290,000 clones; around nine tenths were observed only once. The biggest ten clones account for 11% of the sample.

With respect to this clone: Its binding antigen is unknown. Nothing much larger sits one base from this clone, and base qualities are not available.

Reading from cysteine to phenylalanine, the CDR3 counts 17 amino acids. Only the CDR3 portion is preserved as DNA: 51 bases, with reading frame beginning at the first base. According to the germline V gene (reference sequence), CDR1 reads MNHEY and CDR2 reads SMNVEV. At the junction V is shortened by 2 bases and J by 2 bases; bases outside the gene matches: 10. The TCR originated in a woman aged 25 to 45 with COVID-19, enrolled during active disease. This chain joins TRBV27 to TRBJ2-7, and 9 junction bases match TRBD2. Sequenced: peripheral blood. The CDR3 is CASSLLPSSGETYEQYF. The DNA sequence is as follows: TGTGCCAGCAGTTTACTCCCCTCTAGCGGGGAAACCTACGAGCAGTACTTC.